These 29 T cell receptor beta chains came from one sample sequenced in a study of shared clonotypes between healthy human individuals. Generated by immunoSEQ multiplex PCR, the TCRdb table keeps only in-frame clones and is missing some. The top ten hold about 1.2% of the sample, which has over a million clones, roughly 96% seen once. Material for sequencing was naive CD4+ T cells sorted from blood. Subset described: CD45RA+ positively selected. These receptors were obtained from a man aged 25-45 years in good health.

The chain combines TRBV6-1 with TRBJ1-5; D is unresolved. This CDR3 comprises 11 residues. Germline lookup yields CDR1 MNHNS and CDR2 SASEGT. Trimming stripped 5 bases from V and 6 bases from J, with 5 bases between. The DNA for the CDR3 is TGTGCCAGCAGTTCCCGTCAGCCCCAGCATTTT. It specifies CASSSRQPQHF.

V and J are TRBV21-1 and TRBJ2-6. TRBV21-1 is tagged as a pseudogene. The CDR3 runs 16 residues. CDR3: CASSPQPNSGANVLTF. The DNA for the CDR3 is TGTGCCAGCAGCCCCCAACCCAACTCTGGGGCCAACGTCCTGACTTTC.

This clone appeared a single time. The rearrangement joins TRBV6-5 to TRBJ1-2; 7 bases are a match to TRBD1. Germline CDR1 is MNHEY and CDR2 is SVGAGI. The length of the CDR3 is 11 residues. The V gene end was trimmed by 5 bases and the J gene end by 12 bases; junction bases not matched to a gene: 6. The CDR3 spells CASSQQGKHTF. CDR3 nucleotide sequence: TGTGCCAGCAGTCAACAGGGGAAACACACCTTC.

In DNA, the CDR3 is TGCGCCAGCAGCTTGGGCCCGGAGTCTGACACTGAAGCTTTCTTT. It encodes CASSLGPESDTEAFF. J is TRBJ1-1 and V is TRBV5-1; D not resolved. The V gene lost 0 bases and the J gene lost 3 bases, with 12 bases spanning the gap. Germline CDR1 reads SGHRS; CDR2 reads YFSETQ. The CDR3 is 15 residues long.

The chain recombines TRBV11-3 with TRBJ2-3; a possible D gene is TRBD2 (6 bases). Germline CDR1 reads SGHNT; CDR2 reads YENEEA. Trimming took 2 bases from V and 2 from J, leaving 11 bases between them. The CDR3 is made up of 15 amino acids. This CDR3 is CASSLRGSPTDTQYF. The CDR3 coding sequence is TGTGCCAGCAGCTTACGGGGGTCGCCCACAGATACGCAGTATTTT. The full variable domain, rest sourced from reference TRBV11-3 and TRBJ2-3, is EAGVVQSPRYKIIEKKQPVAFWCNPISGHNTLYWYLQNLGQGPELLIRYENEEAVDDSQLPKDRFSAERLKGVDSTLKIQPAELGDSAVYLCASSLRGSPTDTQYFGPGTRLTVL.

The chain recombines TRBV5-4 with TRBJ2-7, with TRBD1 matching over 9 bases. This CDR3 spans 14 amino acids. Germline assignment: CDR1 SGHNT and CDR2 YYREEE (reference sequence). V shed 5 bases and J 3 bases; nucleotides not matched to a gene: 6. The CDR3, as DNA: TGTGCCAGCAGTCCCGGGACAGGGTACTACGAGCAGTACTTC. It encodes CASSPGTGYYEQYF.

The chain joins TRBV5-1 to TRBJ2-1; D possibly corresponds to TRBD2 (6 bases). The V end was cut by 4 bases, the J end by 8 bases, with 19 bases between. The CDR3 spans 15 residues. CDR1 SGHRS and CDR2 YFSETQ come from the germline V gene. CDR3 residues: CASSPTAGMADEQFF. In DNA, the CDR3 is TGCGCCAGCAGCCCGACAGCGGGTATGGCCGATGAGCAGTTCTTC. Using reference TRBV5-1 and TRBJ2-1 for the parts outside the CDR3, the full variable domain is KAGVTQTPRYLIKTRGQQVTLSCSPISGHRSVSWYQQTPGQGLQFLFEYFSETQRNKGNFPGRFSGRQFSNSRSEMNVSTLELGDSALYLCASSPTAGMADEQFFGPGTRLTVL.

This sequence joins TRBV5-6 and TRBJ1-1, with a weak D call TRBD1 (5 bases). Germline assignment: CDR1 SGHDT and CDR2 YYEEEE. V lost 4 bases to trimming and J lost 5 bases, with 21 bases between them. The CDR3 covers 16 residues. Written as DNA, the CDR3 is TGTGCCAGCAGCCTCGGGGCGTACCAGGTGTATACTGAAGCTTTCTTT. It specifies CASSLGAYQVYTEAFF. Using reference TRBV5-6 and TRBJ1-1 for the parts outside the CDR3, the full variable domain is DAGVTQSPTHLIKTRGQQVTLRCSPKSGHDTVSWYQQALGQGPQFIFQYYEEEERQRGNFPDRFSGHQFPNYSSELNVNALLLGDSALYLCASSLGAYQVYTEAFFGQGTRLTVV.

The V gene is TRBV5-1, the J gene TRBJ2-3; 8 positions match TRBD2. CDR3 length equals 15 residues. V trimming: 0 bases; J trimming: 5 bases; junction bases outside the gene matches: 5. Germline V gene data show CDR1 as SGHRS and CDR2 as YFSETQ. The CDR3 sequence is CASSLGLAGLDTQYF. Written as DNA, the CDR3 is TGCGCCAGCAGCTTGGGGCTAGCGGGTCTAGATACGCAGTATTTT.

This chain connects TRBV6-1 to TRBJ2-7, with TRBD1 matching 10 bases. The junction had 7 bases not matched to a gene; V was cut back by 7 bases and J by 1 base. Per the germline V gene, CDR1 is MNHNS and CDR2 is SASEGT. This CDR3 has 15 residues. The CDR3: CASTSWTGGSYEQYF. Here the CDR3 DNA reads TGTGCCAGCACCTCCTGGACAGGGGGATCCTACGAGCAGTACTTC.

The V and J genes are TRBV29-1 and TRBJ1-4; D remains ambiguous. The germline V gene encodes CDR1 SQVTM and CDR2 ANQGSEA. CDR3 size: 10 residues. V was pared by 6 bases and J by 6 bases, with 5 bases between. CDR3 bases: TGCAGCGTCAGTGATGAAAAACTGTTTTTT. Amino acid sequence: CSVSDEKLFF.

The CDR3: CASSHGQGANTIYF. The DNA of the CDR3 is TGCGCCAGCAGCCATGGACAGGGGGCAAACACCATATATTTT. The V call is TRBV4-3, the J call TRBJ1-3; 11 bases are shared with TRBD1. CDR3 length: 14 amino acids. Germline CDR1 and CDR2: LGHNA and YSLEER. The junction had 1 base not matched to a gene; V was cut back by 3 bases and J by 6 bases.

V gene TRBV5-6 combines with J gene TRBJ2-3, with TRBD2 matching over 8 bases. Germline V lookup: CDR1 SGHDT, CDR2 YYEEEE. This CDR3 is 17 amino acids long. The V gene end was trimmed by 2 bases and the J gene end by 3 bases; junction bases not matched to a gene: 11. CDR3 DNA sequence: TGTGCCAGCAGCTTTCAGAAGCGGGAGATAAGGACAGATACGCAGTATTTT. It codes for CASSFQKREIRTDTQYF.

This chain connects TRBV6-8 to TRBJ2-3; TRBD2 matches at 7 bases. Germline CDR1 reads MNHGY; CDR2 reads SAAAGT. CDR3 length equals 17 residues. V was clipped by 4 bases and J by 6 bases; unmatched bases: 16. The CDR3 DNA is TGTGCCAGCAGTTCACCCGTGTGGGGAGGGAGGTGCGATACGCAGTATTTT. Encoded protein: CASSSPVWGGRCDTQYF.

The chain has TRBV9 and TRBJ2-5; D is ambiguous. This CDR3 is built from 15 residues. CDR1 and CDR2 from the germline V gene are SGDLS and YYNGEE. V gave up 4 bases and J gave up 4 bases, with 17 bases separating them. The CDR3 nucleotides read TGTGCCAGCAGCCCGCGCGGATTAAGCATAGAGACCCAGTACTTC. Protein: CASSPRGLSIETQYF.

This clone was seen a single time. This chain joins TRBV5-4 and TRBJ2-7, with 9 bases that match TRBD1. Per the germline V gene, CDR1 is SGHNT and CDR2 is YYREEE (reference sequence). CDR3 length: 15 residues. Trimming cost V 1 base and J 5 bases; bases outside gene matches: 7. The CDR3 sequence is CASSLPGQGFHEQYF. CDR3 sequence (DNA): TGTGCCAGCAGCTTGCCCGGACAGGGGTTCCACGAGCAGTACTTC. The whole variable domain, filled in from reference TRBV5-4 and TRBJ2-7, reads ETGVTQSPTHLIKTRGQQVTLRCSSQSGHNTVSWYQQALGQGPQFIFQYYREEENGRGNFPPRFSGLQFPNYSSELNVNALELDDSALYLCASSLPGQGFHEQYFGPGTRLTVT.

This rearrangement joins TRBV4-1 to TRBJ2-5; TRBD2 is a possible D gene (5 bases). V was shortened by 1 base and J by 5 bases, with 26 bases between the two germline ends. Germline V gives CDR1 MGHRA, CDR2 YSYEKL. The CDR3 runs to 19 residues. CDR3 in amino acids: CASSQVAAGGNAGVETQYF. CDR3 nucleotides: TGCGCCAGCAGCCAAGTGGCGGCGGGCGGAAACGCCGGGGTGGAGACCCAGTACTTC.

A few counts support this clone. The chain is built from TRBV6-5 and TRBJ1-2, with 7 bases identical to TRBD1. This CDR3 is 13 amino acids long. Germline V gives CDR1 MNHEY, CDR2 SVGAGI. Germline trimming cut 8 bases from V and 4 bases from J; bases unmatched to any gene: 7. CDR3 nucleotide sequence: TGTGCCAGCTCCATGAACAGGGGCTATGGCTACACCTTC. This encodes CASSMNRGYGYTF.

This chain uses TRBV5-6 with TRBJ2-3, with 9 bases that match TRBD1. The length of the CDR3 is 16 residues. Trimming removed 4 bases from V and 2 bases from J; junction bases left unmatched: 8. The germline gives CDR1 SGHDT, CDR2 YYEEEE. The CDR3 here is CASSQGTGKLTDTQYF. CDR3 sequence (DNA): TGTGCCAGCAGCCAGGGGACAGGGAAACTCACAGATACGCAGTATTTT.

This chain uses TRBV9 with TRBJ2-2, with D uncertain. This CDR3 comprises 16 residues. CDR1 SGDLS and CDR2 YYNGEE come from the germline V gene. V dropped 0 bases and J dropped 6 bases, with 15 bases sitting between them. CDR3 DNA sequence: TGTGCCAGCAGCGTAGCTCCGTCCAGTCCGGCCGGGGAGCTGTTTTTT. Translation: CASSVAPSSPAGELFF.

The rearrangement uses TRBV27 and TRBJ1-4; D unresolved. Germline assignment: CDR1 MNHEY and CDR2 SMNVEV (reference sequence). Trimming removed 1 base at V and 10 bases at J, with 10 bases between. CDR3 size: 13 residues. The CDR3 spells CASSLLAGGKLFF. DNA of the CDR3: TGTGCCAGCAGTTTATTAGCGGGAGGAAAACTGTTTTTT.

DNA for the CDR3: TGTGCCAGCAGTGAATCCGGGAGGGCCGACAATGAGCAGTTCTTC. Protein: CASSESGRADNEQFF. The chain carries TRBV25-1 and TRBJ2-1; 8 bases align to TRBD2. Looked up from germline, CDR1 is MGHDK and CDR2 is SYGVNS. There are 15 residues in the CDR3. The trim removed 1 base at V and 5 bases at J, leaving 4 bases unmatched.

In this sample, this clone turned up once. This chain links TRBV5-6 with TRBJ1-1; D unclear. V lost 0 bases and J 8 bases, leaving 8 bases between the germline ends. Per the germline V gene, CDR1 is SGHDT and CDR2 is YYEEEE. CDR3 size: 12 residues. CDR3 coding DNA: TGTGCCAGCAGCTTGGTATCCAGCGAAGCTTTCTTT. It is translated as CASSLVSSEAFF.

In DNA, the CDR3 is TGTGCCAGCAGTTCGGGACAGGTCGAAAAGGCTTTCTTT. Encoded protein: CASSSGQVEKAFF. J is TRBJ1-1 and V is TRBV28; 8 bases agree with TRBD1. The CDR3 spans 13 residues. Germline CDR1 is MDHEN and CDR2 is SYDVKM. Unmatched junction bases numbered 9, after V lost 4 bases and J lost 11 bases.

The J gene is TRBJ1-4, the V gene TRBV28; D ambiguous. Trimming left V 3 bases short and J 5 bases short, with 19 bases between. The CDR3 totals 17 residues. CDR1 and CDR2 (germline): MDHEN, SYDVKM. This CDR3 reads CASSFRTSSTLNEKLFF. The CDR3 DNA is TGTGCCAGCAGTTTTCGGACCTCCAGCACCTTGAATGAAAAACTGTTTTTT.

This chain's CDR3 is CASKNRVTGYEQYF. CDR3 coding DNA: TGTGCCAGCAAAAACCGCGTAACGGGCTACGAGCAGTACTTC. V is TRBV28 and J is TRBJ2-7; D unresolved. Germline-derived CDR1 and CDR2 are MDHEN and SYDVKM. Trimming took off 7 bases at V and 3 bases at J, with 16 bases between the two ends. The CDR3 extends over 14 amino acids.

V gene TRBV20-1 combines with J gene TRBJ2-2, with D hard to call. The ends were cut back, 3 bases at V and 4 bases at J, with 3 bases in the middle. Germline CDR1 DFQATT, CDR2 SNEGSKA (reference sequence). The CDR3 has 11 residues. The CDR3 loop is CSASPTGELFF. CDR3 DNA: TGCAGTGCTAGTCCCACCGGGGAGCTGTTTTTT.

This sequence joins TRBV13 and TRBJ2-5; D uncertain. V dropped 0 bases and J dropped 1 base, with 6 bases sitting between them. This CDR3 has 14 residues. Germline V CDR1 and CDR2: PRHDT, FYEKMQ (reference sequence). CDR3 in amino acids: CASSLGLAQETQYF. The DNA for the CDR3 is TGTGCCAGCAGCTTAGGCCTGGCCCAAGAGACCCAGTACTTC.

The chain recombines TRBV29-1 with TRBJ2-3, with D perhaps TRBD1 (6 bases). CDR1 and CDR2 from the germline V gene are SQVTM and ANQGSEA. The CDR3 covers 13 residues. V lost 8 bases and J 4 bases, leaving 16 bases between the germline ends. The CDR3 sequence: CSTGPFGADTQYF. DNA for the CDR3: TGCAGCACAGGGCCTTTTGGGGCAGATACGCAGTATTTT.